What follows are 9 T cell receptor beta chains derived from one specimen sequenced in a study of blood T cell repertoires in COVID-19. Only in-frame clones appear in the TCRdb table, and some are missing; sequencing was by immunoSEQ multiplex PCR. The table shows hundreds of thousands of clones, with 82% occurring only once. Sequencing was performed on PBMCs or T cells enriched from blood (not recorded which). The receptors derive from a woman aged 60-70 years who had recovered from COVID-19.

The chain has TRBV10-3 and TRBJ2-7, with TRBD1 as a possible D gene (7 bases). Germline values: CDR1 ENHRY, CDR2 SYGVKD. The germline V and J ends were trimmed by 6 bases and 0 bases, with 15 bases remaining between them. This CDR3 contains 15 residues. CDR3 nucleotides: TGTGCCATCAGCGGGGCGGGACAGACCTCCTACGAGCAGTACTTC. Its protein product is CAISGAGQTSYEQYF.

The V and J genes are TRBV7-9 and TRBJ2-7; D uncertain. The CDR3 spans 13 residues. From germline, CDR1 is SEHNR and CDR2 FQNEAQ (reference sequence). The V end lost 3 bases, the J end lost 2 bases, and 8 bases lay between the germline ends. The CDR3 DNA follows: TGTGCCAGCAGCTTTGTACCGGCCTACGAGCAGTACTTC. Its translation is CASSFVPAYEQYF.

A few counts support this clone. The same CDR3 is also encoded by other DNA sequences in this sample. The chain uses TRBV5-1 and TRBJ1-1; perhaps TRBD1 as D (6 bases). Trimming removed 0 bases from V and 4 bases from J, with 7 bases in between. Looked up from germline, CDR1 is SGHRS and CDR2 is YFSETQ. This CDR3 has 13 amino acids. The chain's CDR3 is CASSLGRGTEAFF. The CDR3 DNA sequence: TGCGCCAGCAGCTTGGGCAGGGGCACTGAAGCTTTCTTT.

The chain couples TRBV11-2 to TRBJ2-1, with 10 bases matching TRBD2. Germline values: CDR1 SGHAT, CDR2 FQNNGV. This CDR3 has 16 amino acids. Trimming at V came to 4 bases and at J to 4 bases, leaving 7 bases not matched to a gene. This CDR3 reads CASSSRLAGSYNEQFF. The DNA for the CDR3 is TGTGCCAGCAGCTCTAGACTAGCGGGTTCATACAATGAGCAGTTCTTC.

The V call is TRBV19, the J call TRBJ1-4; tentative D call: TRBD1 (6 bases). Germline CDR1 is LNHDA and CDR2 is SQIVND (reference sequence). The CDR3 spans 14 residues. V was cut by 7 bases and J by 7 bases, with 16 bases left in between. The CDR3 nucleotides read TGTGCCAGTACCCTGGGGGCAAGGGGTGAAAAACTGTTTTTT. Translation gives CASTLGARGEKLFF.

The chain links TRBV18 to TRBJ1-2, with D tentatively TRBD1 (5 bases). V was cut by 2 bases and J by 0 bases, with 10 bases left in between. The length of the CDR3 is 15 residues. From germline, CDR1 is KGHSH and CDR2 LQKENI. The CDR3 protein is CASSPGAAANYGYTF. The CDR3 bases are TGTGCCAGCTCACCAGGGGCCGCGGCTAACTATGGCTACACCTTC.

The genes are TRBV19 and TRBJ1-3, with a weak D call TRBD1 (6 bases). This CDR3 comprises 13 residues. The ends were cut back, 8 bases at V and 11 bases at J, with 19 bases in the middle. Germline CDR1 reads LNHDA; CDR2 reads SQIVND (reference sequence). CDR3 sequence (DNA): TGTGCCAGTGGAGGACAGCCCGGGCTCCCCATATATTTT. This codes for CASGGQPGLPIYF. Together with reference TRBV19 and TRBJ1-3, the CDR3 gives the full variable domain: DGGITQSPKYLFRKEGQNVTLSCEQNLNHDAMYWYRQDPGQGLRLIYYSQIVNDFQKGDIAEGYSVSREKKESFPLTVTSAQKNPTAFYLCASGGQPGLPIYFGEGSWLTVV.

The rearrangement uses TRBV5-1 and TRBJ1-2; TRBD1 agrees at 7 bases. Germline V gene sequence: CDR1 SGHRS, CDR2 YFSETQ. J gave up 7 bases and V 0 bases, and 18 bases lay outside the gene matches. The CDR3 runs 18 residues. CDR3 residues: CASSLAGGQVGSRGGYTF. The CDR3 DNA follows: TGCGCCAGCAGCTTGGCGGGCGGACAGGTCGGTAGTCGGGGTGGCTACACCTTC.

The chain joins TRBV18 to TRBJ1-4, with 9 bases matching TRBD1. This CDR3 is built from 13 residues. Germline assignment: CDR1 KGHSH and CDR2 LQKENI. V shed 5 bases and J 8 bases; nucleotides not matched to a gene: 3. CDR3 bases: TGTGCCAGCTCAAGCGGACAGGGGGAAAAACTGTTTTTT. Translating gives CASSSGQGEKLFF. The full variable domain, completed using reference TRBV18 and TRBJ1-4, is NAGVMQNPRHLVRRRGQEARLRCSPMKGHSHVYWYRQLPEEGLKFMVYLQKENIIDESGMPKERFSAEFPKEGPSILRIQQVVRGDSAAYFCASSSGQGEKLFFGSGTQLSVL.